This T cell receptor (beta chain) originates from a study of metastatic and nonmetastatic thyroid tumors. Study context: Comparative analysis of repertoires was undertaken across blood and tumor or nodule tissue obtained from malignant and benign thyroid patients.

The study's findings and limits: TCR beta diversity was reportedly significantly higher in malignant thyroid tumors than benign nodules, in blood and tumor.

Not a single patient had been given any form of treatment at any point before undergoing thyroid surgery. As processed by the authors: Using the CDR3 differences seen across clinicopathological groups, the authors built a distant-metastasis classifier for papillary thyroid cancer, which was meant to discriminate distant-metastatic patients. TCRdb reprocessed the PCR reads via MiXCR. TCRdb, rather than the study authors, made the V and J calls. This table holds 43,000 or so clones, roughly a quarter found once. CDR1 and CDR2 from the germline V gene are MDHEN and SYDVKM. CDR3 length: 16 residues. V lost 6 bases, J lost 9 bases, and 16 bases stayed unmatched. At least ten counts were recorded for this clone. Its antigen is unknown.

The genes are TRBV28 and TRBJ2-2; 7 bases are a match to TRBD1. Sequencing was carried out using blood. The sequence came from a male donor with papillary thyroid cancer or a benign thyroid nodule (not recorded which). Some clones in this sample may be carry-over from other donors' samples. The DNA for the CDR3 is TGTGCCAGCAGCCTTACCGACAGGGCCGGGCGAAGGGAGCTGTTTTTT. Protein: CASSLTDRAGRRELFF.